A single sample gave rise to the 2 T cell receptor beta chains below, sequenced in a study of lymphopenia after photon versus proton radiotherapy. Profiled with immunoSEQ multiplex PCR; TCRdb holds only in-frame clones, not every one. This sample has about 35,000 clones, with about 90% found just once. Sequencing was performed on peripheral blood, taken from a patient treated with photon-based radiotherapy. All receptors derive from a man aged 55 to 70 with cholangiocarcinoma.

This chain links TRBV25-1 with TRBJ2-2; no definite D call. This CDR3 region has 15 residues. Germline loops: CDR1 MGHDK, CDR2 SYGVNS. V gave up 7 bases and J gave up 4 bases, with 16 bases separating them. CDR3 loop: CASTREGFSTGELFF. CDR3 sequence (DNA): TGTGCCAGCACCCGCGAAGGGTTCAGCACCGGGGAGCTGTTTTTT.

This sequence joins TRBV4-2 and TRBJ1-5; D perhaps matches TRBD1 (5 bases). With 1 base removed from V and 5 bases from J, the gap between germline ends came to 9 bases. CDR1 is LGHNA and CDR2 is YNFKEQ in the germline V gene. The length of the CDR3 is 14 residues. The CDR3 coding sequence is TGTGCCAGCAGCCAAGGTTGGGGCGATCAGCCCCAGCATTTT. Protein sequence: CASSQGWGDQPQHF.